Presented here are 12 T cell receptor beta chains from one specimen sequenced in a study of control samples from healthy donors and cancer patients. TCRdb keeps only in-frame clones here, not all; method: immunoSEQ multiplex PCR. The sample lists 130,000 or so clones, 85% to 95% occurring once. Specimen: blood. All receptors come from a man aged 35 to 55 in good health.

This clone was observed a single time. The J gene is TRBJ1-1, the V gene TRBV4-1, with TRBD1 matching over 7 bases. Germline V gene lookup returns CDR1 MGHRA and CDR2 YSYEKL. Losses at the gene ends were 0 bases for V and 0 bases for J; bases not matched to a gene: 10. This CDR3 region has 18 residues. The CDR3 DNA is TGCGCCAGCAGCCAAGATCCACCAGGGGGAGGGGTGAACACTGAAGCTTTCTTT. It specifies CASSQDPPGGGVNTEAFF.

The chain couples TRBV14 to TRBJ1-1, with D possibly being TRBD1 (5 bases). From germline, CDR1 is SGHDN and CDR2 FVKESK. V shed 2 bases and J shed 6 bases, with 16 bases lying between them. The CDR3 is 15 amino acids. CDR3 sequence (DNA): TGTGCCAGCAGCCAACCTCGGGGCCCAATTTCTGAAGCTTTCTTT. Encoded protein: CASSQPRGPISEAFF.

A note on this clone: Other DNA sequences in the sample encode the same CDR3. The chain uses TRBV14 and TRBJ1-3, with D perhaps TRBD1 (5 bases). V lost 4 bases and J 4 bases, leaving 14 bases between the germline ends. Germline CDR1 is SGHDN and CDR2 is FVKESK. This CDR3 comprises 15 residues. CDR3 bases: TGTGCCAGCAGCCGGACTGGGACGGGAGGAAACACCATATATTTT. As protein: CASSRTGTGGNTIYF.

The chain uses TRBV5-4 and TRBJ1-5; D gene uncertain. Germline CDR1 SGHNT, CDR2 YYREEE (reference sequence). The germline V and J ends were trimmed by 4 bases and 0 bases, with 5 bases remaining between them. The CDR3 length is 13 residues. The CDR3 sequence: CASSRDSNQPQHF. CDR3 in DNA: TGTGCCAGCAGCAGGGATAGCAATCAGCCCCAGCATTTT.

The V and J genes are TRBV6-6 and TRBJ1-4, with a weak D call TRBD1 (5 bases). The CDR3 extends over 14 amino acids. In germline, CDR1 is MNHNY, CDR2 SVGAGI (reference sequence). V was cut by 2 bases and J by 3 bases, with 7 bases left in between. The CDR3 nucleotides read TGTGCCAGCAGTTACAGCAGGGCTAATGAAAAACTGTTTTTT. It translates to CASSYSRANEKLFF.

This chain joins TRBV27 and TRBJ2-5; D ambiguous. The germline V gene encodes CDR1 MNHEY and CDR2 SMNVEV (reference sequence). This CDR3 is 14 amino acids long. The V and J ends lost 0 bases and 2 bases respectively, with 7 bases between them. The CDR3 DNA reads TGTGCCAGCAGTTTATCGAATCTTCAAGAGACCCAGTACTTC. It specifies CASSLSNLQETQYF.

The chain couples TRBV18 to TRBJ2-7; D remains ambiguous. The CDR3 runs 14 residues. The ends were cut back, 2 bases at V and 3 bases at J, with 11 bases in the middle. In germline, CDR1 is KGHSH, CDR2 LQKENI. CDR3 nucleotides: TGTGCCAGCTCACCAAGTGGGGTAGACTACGAGCAGTACTTC. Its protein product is CASSPSGVDYEQYF.

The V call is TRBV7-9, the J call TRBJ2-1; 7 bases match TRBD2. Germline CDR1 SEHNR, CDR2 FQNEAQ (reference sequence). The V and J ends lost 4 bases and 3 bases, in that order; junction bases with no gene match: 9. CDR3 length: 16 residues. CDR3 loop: CASSSWGGSGYNEQFF. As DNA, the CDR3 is TGTGCCAGCAGCTCCTGGGGGGGTAGTGGCTACAATGAGCAGTTCTTC.

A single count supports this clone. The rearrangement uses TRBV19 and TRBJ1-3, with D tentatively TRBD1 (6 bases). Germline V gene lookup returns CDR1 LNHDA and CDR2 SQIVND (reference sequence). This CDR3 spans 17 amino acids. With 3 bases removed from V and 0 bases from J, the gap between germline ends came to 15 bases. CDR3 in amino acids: CASSILRTASSGNTIYF. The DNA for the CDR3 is TGTGCCAGTAGTATCTTACGGACAGCCAGCTCTGGAAACACCATATATTTT.

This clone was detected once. For the CDR3, the DNA is TGCGCCAGCAGCCACGCATACACTAGCGGGGCCGACAATGAGCAGTTCTTC. Protein sequence: CASSHAYTSGADNEQFF. J is TRBJ2-1 and V is TRBV4-1, with TRBD2 identical over 10 bases. This CDR3 spans 17 amino acids. The germline CDR1 and CDR2 sequences are MGHRA and YSYEKL. Trimming took 3 bases from V and 5 from J; bases not matched to a gene: 10.

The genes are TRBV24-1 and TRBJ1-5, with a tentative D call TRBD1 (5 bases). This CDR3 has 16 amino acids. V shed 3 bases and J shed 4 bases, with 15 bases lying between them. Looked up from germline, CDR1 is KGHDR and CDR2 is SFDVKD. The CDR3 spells CATSDGRRGANQPQHF. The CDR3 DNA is TGTGCCACCAGTGATGGGAGGAGAGGGGCGAATCAGCCCCAGCATTTT.

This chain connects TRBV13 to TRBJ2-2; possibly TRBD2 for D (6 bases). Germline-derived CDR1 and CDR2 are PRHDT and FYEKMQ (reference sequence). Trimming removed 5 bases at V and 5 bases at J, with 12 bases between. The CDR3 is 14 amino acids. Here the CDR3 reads CASSRLGGTGELFF. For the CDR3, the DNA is TGTGCCAGCAGCCGACTCGGGGGAACCGGGGAGCTGTTTTTT. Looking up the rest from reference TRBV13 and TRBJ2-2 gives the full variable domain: AAGVIQSPRHLIKEKRETATLKCYPIPRHDTVYWYQQGPGQDPQFLISFYEKMQSDKGSIPDRFSAQQFSDYHSELNMSSLELGDSALYFCASSRLGGTGELFFGEGSRLTVL.